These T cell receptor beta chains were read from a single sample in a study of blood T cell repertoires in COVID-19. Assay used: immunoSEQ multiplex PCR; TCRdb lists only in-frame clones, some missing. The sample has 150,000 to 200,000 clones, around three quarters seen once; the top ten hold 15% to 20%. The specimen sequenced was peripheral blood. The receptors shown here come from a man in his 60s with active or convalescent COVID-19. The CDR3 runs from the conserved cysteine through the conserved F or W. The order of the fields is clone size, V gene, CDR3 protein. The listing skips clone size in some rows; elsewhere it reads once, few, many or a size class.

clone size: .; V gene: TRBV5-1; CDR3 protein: CASSPYRTEDTGELFF
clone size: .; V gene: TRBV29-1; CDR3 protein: CSASQRSYNEQFF
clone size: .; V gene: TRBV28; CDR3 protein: CASLTSGMWNEQFF
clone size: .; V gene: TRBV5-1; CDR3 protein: CASSLETPGGRETQYF
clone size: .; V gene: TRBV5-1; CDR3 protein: CASSPVRTPFPEQFF
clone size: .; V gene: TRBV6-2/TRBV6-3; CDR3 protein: CASSYSRQRGNQPQHF
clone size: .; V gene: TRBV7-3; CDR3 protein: CASSLGHGDGYTF
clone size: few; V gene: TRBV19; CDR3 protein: CASSPRTGGWSDTEAFF
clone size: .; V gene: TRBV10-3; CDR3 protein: CAISESAGGSNNEQFF
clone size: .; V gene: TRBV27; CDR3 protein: CASSSGTGYQPQHF
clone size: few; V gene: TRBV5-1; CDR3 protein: CASKEEGNTIYF
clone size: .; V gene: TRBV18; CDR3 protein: CASSPDRGYPHEQFF
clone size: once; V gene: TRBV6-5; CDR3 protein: CASSYGRAEQYF
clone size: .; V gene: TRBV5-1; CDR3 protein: CASSPRTGTETQYF
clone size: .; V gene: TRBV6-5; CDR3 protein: CASSLTRSSGNTIYF
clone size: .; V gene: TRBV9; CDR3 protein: CASSALGGGFEKLFF
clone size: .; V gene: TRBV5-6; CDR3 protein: CASSPRRSSEQYF
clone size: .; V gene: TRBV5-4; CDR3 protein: CASSLFGDTQYF
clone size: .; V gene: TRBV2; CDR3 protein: CASKREEIKNIQYF
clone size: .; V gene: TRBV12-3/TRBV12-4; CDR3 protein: CASSSLLDTQYF
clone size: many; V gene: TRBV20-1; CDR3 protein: CSASTTSRLNEQFF
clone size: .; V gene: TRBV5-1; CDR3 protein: CASQLNREYEQYF
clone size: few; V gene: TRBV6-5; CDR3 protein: CASTEGGQGAHGYTF
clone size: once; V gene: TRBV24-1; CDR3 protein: CATSDLKGAEDQPQHF
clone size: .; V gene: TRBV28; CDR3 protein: CASSLFGGGRRTEAFF
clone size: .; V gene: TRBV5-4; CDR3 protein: CASSLTDRGPNQPQHF
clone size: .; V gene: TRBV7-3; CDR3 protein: CASSSLPGLDYNEQFF
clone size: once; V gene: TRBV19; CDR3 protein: CASTLGSEAFF
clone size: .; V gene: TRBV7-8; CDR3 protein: CASSLARGGNQPQHF
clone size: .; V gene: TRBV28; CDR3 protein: CASSRGEIDTQYF
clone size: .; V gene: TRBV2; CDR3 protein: CASSRQGAGLAFF
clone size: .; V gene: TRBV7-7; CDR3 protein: CASSQGVTGLADYNEQFF